One and the same sample provided the 17 T cell receptor beta chains below, sequenced in a study of cytomegalovirus exposure and HLA in healthy donors. PCR employed 60 Vbeta and 13 Jbeta primers. Clones were read by immunoSEQ multiplex PCR, and TCRdb kept only the in-frame ones, dropping some. The sample consists of some 130,000 clones, 75% to 85% of them appearing once. Sequenced: PBMCs. These receptors came from a woman in her thirties or forties in good health and CMV-seropositive.

The chain combines TRBV18 with TRBJ1-1; tentative D call: TRBD1 (6 bases). Germline CDR1 KGHSH, CDR2 LQKENI. Trimming took off 4 bases at V and 3 bases at J, with 21 bases between the two ends. This CDR3 contains 17 residues. Here the CDR3 reads CASSRGSGVAGDTEAFF. CDR3 sequence (DNA): TGTGCCAGCTCACGAGGGTCTGGGGTTGCAGGGGACACTGAAGCTTTCTTT.

Regarding this clone: The sample has other DNA sequences that encode this CDR3 too. The CDR3 loop reads CASSLVEEETQYF. The CDR3 nucleotides read TGCGCCAGCAGCTTGGTGGAGGAGGAGACCCAGTACTTC. The chain has TRBV5-1 and TRBJ2-5; D possibly corresponds to TRBD2 (5 bases). This CDR3 region has 13 residues. The V end was cut by 0 bases, the J end by 5 bases, with 8 bases between. Germline V gene data show CDR1 as SGHRS and CDR2 as YFSETQ.

The chain joins TRBV5-1 to TRBJ2-3, with D unclear. This CDR3 is built from 14 residues. Germline CDR1 is SGHRS and CDR2 is YFSETQ. Trimming took 0 bases from V and 6 from J, leaving 11 bases between them. For the CDR3, the DNA is TGCGCCAGCAGCTTGGAAGCTCCAACGGATACGCAGTATTTT. Its protein product is CASSLEAPTDTQYF.

V usage is TRBV6-1 and J usage is TRBJ1-2, with D tentatively TRBD1 (5 bases). The CDR3 spans 15 residues. Germline assignment: CDR1 MNHNS and CDR2 SASEGT. V lost 4 bases and J 7 bases, leaving 19 bases between the germline ends. CDR3: CASSAGFGGLFGYTF. As DNA, the CDR3 is TGTGCCAGCAGTGCTGGTTTTGGGGGACTTTTTGGCTACACCTTC.

CDR3 loop: CASSYWGSGSDTEAFF. CDR3 bases: TGTGCCAGCAGTTACTGGGGGAGCGGGTCTGACACTGAAGCTTTCTTT. The chain has TRBV6-5 and TRBJ1-1; tentative D call: TRBD1 (5 bases). The length of the CDR3 is 16 residues. Germline V CDR1 and CDR2: MNHEY, SVGAGI. V was shortened by 1 base and J by 3 bases, with 15 bases between the two germline ends.

A single count supports this clone. J is TRBJ1-2 and V is TRBV7-9; tentatively, D is TRBD1 (6 bases). V dropped 4 bases and J dropped 8 bases, with 26 bases sitting between them. The CDR3 contains 17 residues. Germline loops: CDR1 SEHNR, CDR2 FQNEAQ (reference sequence). This chain's CDR3 is CASSSPGAGGNMRGYTF. In nucleotides, the CDR3 is TGTGCCAGCAGCTCACCCGGAGCGGGGGGCAATATGAGGGGCTACACCTTC.

V usage is TRBV12-5 and J usage is TRBJ2-5; 11 positions match TRBD2. The V gene's germline CDR1 is LGHNT and CDR2 FRNRAP. The CDR3 sequence is 21 residues long. Unmatched junction bases numbered 15, after V lost 0 bases and J lost 0 bases. CDR3 nucleotide sequence: TGTGCTAGTGGTTTGGTACTAACTAGCGGGGGCCCTGCCGAGTACCAAGAGACCCAGTACTTC. It yields the protein CASGLVLTSGGPAEYQETQYF.

V usage is TRBV6-5 and J usage is TRBJ1-1; 9 bases match TRBD1. The V gene end was trimmed by 5 bases and the J gene end by 4 bases; junction bases not matched to a gene: 5. The germline V gene encodes CDR1 MNHEY and CDR2 SVGAGI. This CDR3 is 14 amino acids long. CDR3 sequence: CASSRQGVGTEAFF. CDR3 nucleotide sequence: TGTGCCAGCAGTCGACAGGGGGTCGGCACTGAAGCTTTCTTT.

The chain combines TRBV27 with TRBJ2-1; 10 nucleotides line up with TRBD2. Trimming took 2 bases from V and 7 from J; bases not matched to a gene: 11. This CDR3 is 17 amino acids long. Germline V gives CDR1 MNHEY, CDR2 SMNVEV (reference sequence). The DNA for the CDR3 is TGTGCCAGCAGTTTACGGCGGAGGCTAGCGGGAGATAATGAGCAGTTCTTC. Its translation: CASSLRRRLAGDNEQFF.

The rearrangement uses TRBV27 and TRBJ2-7; no firm D call. CDR3 length: 14 amino acids. The V gene's germline CDR1 is MNHEY and CDR2 SMNVEV (reference sequence). V was clipped by 0 bases and J by 2 bases, with 8 bases between them. This CDR3 reads CASSLSTAAYEQYF. For the CDR3, the DNA is TGTGCCAGCAGTTTATCGACTGCGGCCTACGAGCAGTACTTC.

V is TRBV9 and J is TRBJ1-1; D not certain. Germline-derived CDR1 and CDR2 are SGDLS and YYNGEE. V shed 7 bases and J shed 4 bases, with 14 bases lying between them. The CDR3 runs to 13 residues. The CDR3 is CASRKEESTEAFF. The CDR3 nucleotides are TGTGCCAGCCGAAAGGAGGAATCCACTGAAGCTTTCTTT.

In the case of this clone: One end of the junction is discordant with germline, which a read error may explain. This chain uses TRBV5-4 with TRBJ1-1, with a weak D call TRBD1 (6 bases). This CDR3 contains 14 residues. CDR1 is SGHNT, CDR2 YYREEE, per germline (reference sequence). This CDR3 is CAGSLTGTPGGAFF. CDR3 nucleotide sequence: TGTGCCGGCAGCTTAACCGGGACACCGGGGGGAGCTTTCTTT.

The V call is TRBV2, the J call TRBJ1-5; D gene uncertain. The germline gives CDR1 SNHLY, CDR2 FYNNEI. Trimming removed 3 bases at V and 3 bases at J, with 12 bases between. This CDR3 comprises 15 residues. CDR3 DNA: TGTGCCAGCAGTGAGGAGTCCGGGATCAATCAGCCCCAGCATTTT. It translates to CASSEESGINQPQHF.

This chain links TRBV18 with TRBJ2-5, with no clear D. The germline V gene encodes CDR1 KGHSH and CDR2 LQKENI. Trimming took 3 bases from V and 2 from J, leaving 7 bases between them. The CDR3 has 13 amino acids. This chain's CDR3 is CASSPADQETQYF. The CDR3 DNA follows: TGTGCCAGCTCACCGGCCGATCAAGAGACCCAGTACTTC. Full variable domain (remainder filled in from reference TRBV18 and TRBJ2-5): NAGVMQNPRHLVRRRGQEARLRCSPMKGHSHVYWYRQLPEEGLKFMVYLQKENIIDESGMPKERFSAEFPKEGPSILRIQQVVRGDSAAYFCASSPADQETQYFGPGTRLLVL.

This rearrangement joins TRBV6-4 to TRBJ2-3, with TRBD2 identical over 7 bases. The V gene end was trimmed by 2 bases and the J gene end by 4 bases; junction bases not matched to a gene: 6. The CDR3 is made up of 15 amino acids. The germline CDR1 and CDR2 sequences are MRHNA and SNTAGT. As DNA, the CDR3 is TGTGCCAGCAGTGACCACTGGACTAGTGCAGATACGCAGTATTTT. Protein sequence: CASSDHWTSADTQYF.

The chain links TRBV20-1 to TRBJ1-2; the D is unclear. Deletions cut 5 bases from V and 4 bases from J, with 5 bases between. CDR1 and CDR2 (germline): DFQATT, SNEGSKA (reference sequence). CDR3 length equals 10 residues. CDR3: CSAPSYGYTF. The CDR3 nucleotides read TGCAGTGCTCCGTCCTATGGCTACACCTTC.

The sample holds one count of this clone. The chain carries TRBV28 and TRBJ2-1, with 10 bases that match TRBD1. The germline CDR1 and CDR2 sequences are MDHEN and SYDVKM. There are 14 residues in the CDR3. The V segment lost 5 bases and the J segment 12 bases; nucleotides outside the gene matches: 10. The CDR3 coding sequence is TGTGCCAGCAGTAGGACAGGGGGGAACAGGGCGCAGTTCTTC. Translation gives CASSRTGGNRAQFF.